Described below is a single T cell receptor beta chain sequence and its context. The data were taken from a study of blood T cell repertoires in COVID-19. In the study overall: The origin of the acute and convalescent COVID-19 samples was the United States, Italy and Spain. T cells, B-cell-depleted T cells, or PBMCs supplied cDNA or gDNA.

Losses at the gene ends were 4 bases for V and 1 base for J; bases not matched to a gene: 4. CDR3 size: 14 residues. Germline CDR1 SGHRS, CDR2 YFSETQ. Per the authors' pipeline: Reference gene primers were amplified, and this amplification served to estimate nucleated cell counts. Clones were read by immunoSEQ multiplex PCR, and TCRdb kept only the in-frame ones, dropping some. Clone size and the V and J calls come from that table; the DNA yielded D and trimming. The sample has about 14,000 clones, 90% seen once. This chain links TRBV5-1 with TRBJ1-1; TRBD1 agrees at 7 bases. This sequence originates from a human donor with active COVID-19. The donor label of this sample is uncertain. The source material was peripheral blood. The CDR3 bases are TGCGCCAGCAGCCCGAGGGACAGGAACACTGAAGCTTTCTTT. Translating it yields CASSPRDRNTEAFF.